A single sample is the source of the 27 T cell receptor beta chains below, sequenced in a study of post-analysis software for immune sequencing data. The study's findings and limits: With TRBV5-6, TRBV5-1 and TRBV20-1 included, about five TRBV segments were more frequent in patients than in controls.

Prepared libraries of TCR beta cDNA carried unique molecular identifiers. MiXCR, run by TCRdb on the PCR reads, gives a single entry per CDR3 protein. This table holds about 800,000 distinct CDR3 sequences, 30% found once. These receptors' antigens are unknown. Input material: blood. The receptors here all came from a girl under 18 with multiple sclerosis.

The chain links TRBV10-3 to TRBJ2-1; TRBD1 agrees at 8 bases. The V and J ends lost 2 bases and 6 bases, in that order; junction bases with no gene match: 3. CDR1 is ENHRY and CDR2 is SYGVKD in the germline V gene. CDR3 length: 14 residues. CDR3 residues: CAISEGQGTNEQFF. Written as DNA, the CDR3 is TGTGCCATCAGTGAGGGACAGGGTACCAATGAGCAGTTCTTC.

This clonotype has only a few counts. The J gene is TRBJ2-7, the V gene TRBV7-9; possible D gene TRBD2, 5 bases. CDR3 length: 14 residues. With 1 base removed from V and 9 bases from J, the gap between germline ends came to 16 bases. Germline V gene data show CDR1 as SEHNR and CDR2 as FQNEAQ (reference sequence). The CDR3: CASSLGETRRGQYF. The CDR3 bases are TGTGCCAGCAGCTTAGGGGAGACACGGAGAGGGCAGTACTTC.

A word on this clonotype: The junction departs from the called germline gene at one end, perhaps through a read error. The chain has TRBV2 and TRBJ1-4; 7 bases are a match to TRBD1. The CDR3 sequence is 14 residues long. The V gene's germline CDR1 is SNHLY and CDR2 FYNNEI. This CDR3 is CASSGDSPKEKLFF. In DNA form, the CDR3 reads TGTGCCAGCAGTGGGGACAGCCCTAAGGAAAAACTGTTTTTT.

This chain uses TRBV4-2 with TRBJ2-5; TRBD2 matches 12 bases. This CDR3 is built from 16 residues. CDR1 is LGHNA, CDR2 YNFKEQ, per germline. Unmatched junction bases numbered 14, after V lost 2 bases and J lost 13 bases. Here the CDR3 reads CASSQLAGGPETLGYF. For the CDR3, the DNA is TGTGCCAGCAGCCAACTAGCGGGGGGGCCAGAGACCCTGGGGTACTTC.

This chain uses TRBV20-1 with TRBJ2-5; perhaps TRBD2 as D (5 bases). Germline CDR1 is DFQATT and CDR2 is SNEGSKA (reference sequence). Trimming removed 3 bases from V and 1 base from J, with 9 bases in between. The CDR3 spans 13 residues. Written as DNA, the CDR3 is TGCAGTGCTAGGGACTGGGGCCAAGAGACCCAGTACTTC. Translating gives CSARDWGQETQYF.

The V gene is TRBV6-2 or TRBV6-3, the J gene TRBJ2-7, with D uncertain. CDR1 and CDR2 (germline): MNHEY, SVGEGT. Trimming removed 4 bases from V and 5 bases from J, with 24 bases in between. The CDR3 consists of 17 residues. CDR3 amino acids: CASSSPLGPTTRDEQYF. Written as DNA, the CDR3 is TGTGCCAGCAGTTCCCCGCTGGGCCCAACCACACGGGACGAGCAGTACTTC.

The genes are TRBV7-6 and TRBJ1-1; D gene unclear. This CDR3 contains 11 residues. Per the germline V gene, CDR1 is SGHVS and CDR2 is FNYEAQ. V was pared by 4 bases and J by 10 bases, with 10 bases between. For the CDR3, the DNA is TGTGCCAGCAGCTCCCCGGGAGTAGCTTTCTTT. This sequence encodes CASSSPGVAFF.

Turning to this clonotype: The junction departs from the called germline gene at one end, perhaps through a read error. The chain recombines TRBV7-7 with TRBJ2-3; 8 bases align to TRBD1. Looked up from germline, CDR1 is SSHAT and CDR2 is FNYEAQ (reference sequence). The CDR3 is 15 amino acids. CDR3 in DNA: TGCGCTAGCAGCTTAGGGACAGGAAGGCAGGGTACGCAGTATTTT. Its protein is CASSLGTGRQGTQYF.

This clonotype came up a few times. This chain uses TRBV6-6 with TRBJ2-1; tentatively, D is TRBD2 (5 bases). Germline lookup yields CDR1 MNHNY and CDR2 SVGAGI (reference sequence). V gave up 2 bases and J gave up 0 bases, with 14 bases separating them. The CDR3 has 17 amino acids. Here the CDR3 DNA reads TGTGCCAGCAGTTACACCAGGTCGAGGGCCTCCTACAATGAGCAGTTCTTC. Amino acid sequence: CASSYTRSRASYNEQFF.

With regard to this clonotype: A much larger clonotype is one base distant, so this may be a read error. CDR3 DNA sequence: TGTGCCAGCAGCCCCAACCGTTACCAAGAGACCCAGTACTTC. Translating it yields CASSPNRYQETQYF. The genes are TRBV7-2 and TRBJ2-5; D ambiguous. V lost 5 bases, J lost 0 bases, and 10 bases lay in between. Germline-derived CDR1 and CDR2 are SGHTA and FQGNSA. The CDR3 consists of 14 residues.

This clonotype was seen only a few times. An end of the junction differs from the germline gene, which may be a read error. The rearrangement joins TRBV7-2 to TRBJ2-1; D is undetermined. This CDR3 has 11 residues. Germline lookup yields CDR1 SGHTA and CDR2 FQGNSA. The DNA of the CDR3 is TGTGCCGGCAGCTTAATAAATGAGCAGTTCTTC. It yields the protein CAGSLINEQFF.

This clonotype was recorded a few times. The chain links TRBV4-1 to TRBJ2-5, with D unclear. The CDR3 is made up of 14 amino acids. CDR1 MGHRA and CDR2 YSYEKL come from the germline V gene. V lost 2 bases and J 1 base, leaving 8 bases between the germline ends. CDR3 DNA sequence: TGCGCCAGCAGCCAAATATTCGGCCAAGAGACCCAGTACTTC. Its translation: CASSQIFGQETQYF.

Only a few counts were recorded for this clonotype. V usage is TRBV29-1 and J usage is TRBJ1-5; no clear D gene. This CDR3 contains 13 residues. Germline CDR1 is SQVTM and CDR2 is ANQGSEA. V was shortened by 5 bases and J by 2 bases, with 10 bases between the two germline ends. In DNA form, the CDR3 reads TGCAGCGTTTCCACCGGTGGCAATCAGCCCCAGCATTTT. Its protein product is CSVSTGGNQPQHF.

The CDR3 loop reads CASSEGDRKNTEAFF. As DNA, the CDR3 is TGTGCCAGCAGTGAAGGGGACAGGAAGAACACTGAAGCTTTCTTT. The chain employs TRBV25-1 and TRBJ1-1; TRBD1 matches at 8 bases. V gave up 2 bases and J gave up 1 base; unmatched junction bases: 3. The CDR3 has 15 amino acids. Germline V gives CDR1 MGHDK, CDR2 SYGVNS.

The V call is TRBV12-3 or TRBV12-4, the J call TRBJ2-7, with 7 bases lining up with TRBD1. J lost 0 bases, V lost 7 bases, and 9 bases had no gene match. The CDR3 runs 15 residues. The CDR3 nucleotides are TGTGCCAGCAACATAGGGGGCAGGGGCTCCTACGAGCAGTACTTC. Its translation is CASNIGGRGSYEQYF.

The rearrangement uses TRBV5-1 and TRBJ2-7; TRBD1 aligns across 7 bases. CDR1 and CDR2 from the germline V gene are SGHRS and YFSETQ. V dropped 4 bases and J dropped 7; count of bases not matched to a gene: 14. CDR3 length: 15 amino acids. The CDR3 coding sequence is TGCGCCAGCAGCGTAACCAGGGGGACCGGTGGGGAGCAGTACTTC. Translating gives CASSVTRGTGGEQYF.

This clonotype occurred a few times. The CDR3 DNA is TGCAGTGCGACAGGGTCAGGGGGGAGCTCCTACAATGAGCAGTTCTTC. Translated: CSATGSGGSSYNEQFF. J is TRBJ2-1 and V is TRBV20-1; TRBD1 is a possible D gene (7 bases). V was shortened by 6 bases and J by 0 bases, with 18 bases between the two germline ends. This CDR3 spans 16 amino acids. Germline V gene data show CDR1 as DFQATT and CDR2 as SNEGSKA (reference sequence).

The CDR3 DNA reads as TGCAGTGCTCCTACTACGATGGGAGAGACCCAGTACTTC. Translated, it gives CSAPTTMGETQYF. V is TRBV20-1 and J is TRBJ2-5; no firm D call. CDR3 length equals 13 residues. The V end lost 5 bases, the J end lost 4 bases, and 14 bases lay between the germline ends. Germline V gene data show CDR1 as DFQATT and CDR2 as SNEGSKA (reference sequence).

The chain combines TRBV9 with TRBJ1-1; a possible D gene is TRBD1 (6 bases). Per the germline V gene, CDR1 is SGDLS and CDR2 is YYNGEE. Trimming took off 0 bases at V and 2 bases at J, with 14 bases between the two ends. This CDR3 region has 16 residues. The CDR3 region is CASSVGTGIRNTEAFF. CDR3 bases: TGTGCCAGCAGCGTAGGCACAGGGATTAGAAACACTGAAGCTTTCTTT.

A few counts support this clonotype. The chain links TRBV18 to TRBJ2-1, with D unresolved. The CDR3 loop spans 15 amino acids. Germline CDR1 is KGHSH and CDR2 is LQKENI. V gave up 6 bases and J gave up 0 bases, with 12 bases separating them. CDR3 DNA sequence: TGTGCCAGCTCTACAAGGGATAGCTCCTACAATGAGCAGTTCTTC. It translates to CASSTRDSSYNEQFF.

The chain employs TRBV6-1 and TRBJ2-7, with D possibly matching TRBD2 (6 bases). Germline loops: CDR1 MNHNS, CDR2 SASEGT. The length of the CDR3 is 15 residues. V lost 6 bases, J lost 6 bases, and 21 bases lay in between. This CDR3 reads CASRDTGTAGREQYF. CDR3 DNA sequence: TGTGCCAGCAGGGACACCGGGACCGCGGGACGCGAGCAGTACTTC.

Turning to this clonotype: The junction shows a germline mismatch at one end, possibly a read error. The J gene is TRBJ2-6, the V gene TRBV29-1, with D perhaps matching TRBD1 (5 bases). CDR1 SQVTM and CDR2 ANQGSEA come from the germline V gene. This CDR3 spans 13 amino acids. The CDR3 DNA sequence: TGCAGCGTACAGCTCTCTGGGGCCAACGTCCGGACTTTC. Translating it yields CSVQLSGANVRTF. The full variable domain, completed using reference TRBV29-1 and TRBJ2-6, is SAVISQKPSRDICQRGTSLTIQCQVDSQVTMMFWYRQQPGQSLTLIATANQGSEATYESGFVIDKFPISRPNLTFSTLTVSNMSPEDSSIYLCSVQLSGANVRTFGAGSRLTVL.

This clonotype was counted at least ten times. V and J are TRBV28 and TRBJ2-1, with D unresolved. This CDR3 is 12 amino acids long. V lost 0 bases and J lost 7, with 4 bases in between. Per germline, CDR1 MDHEN and CDR2 SYDVKM. CDR3 sequence reads: CASSLWENEQFF. CDR3 nucleotide sequence: TGTGCCAGCAGTTTATGGGAAAATGAGCAGTTCTTC.

The chain combines TRBV25-1 with TRBJ1-1, with D hard to call. Trimming cost V 2 bases and J 7 bases, with 14 bases left between them. The CDR3 sequence is 14 residues long. Germline V gene data show CDR1 as MGHDK and CDR2 as SYGVNS. CDR3 in amino acids: CASSERGLGREAFF. The CDR3 nucleotides read TGTGCCAGCAGTGAACGTGGGTTAGGTCGTGAAGCTTTCTTT.

The chain uses TRBV5-1 and TRBJ1-1; TRBD1 might be the D (5 bases). Germline V gene sequence: CDR1 SGHRS, CDR2 YFSETQ. The CDR3 has 15 residues. The V gene lost 0 bases and the J gene lost 4 bases, with 13 bases spanning the gap. CDR3 in amino acids: CASSLGARGGTEAFF. The CDR3 DNA sequence: TGCGCCAGCAGCTTGGGGGCAAGGGGCGGCACTGAAGCTTTCTTT.

The gene calls are TRBV28 and TRBJ1-2; no reliable D call. This CDR3 region has 13 residues. Germline loops: CDR1 MDHEN, CDR2 SYDVKM. Trimming took 5 bases from V and 5 from J, leaving 12 bases between them. The CDR3 loop reads CASSLRTGYGYTF. DNA of the CDR3: TGTGCCAGCAGTCTTCGGACCGGATATGGCTACACCTTC.

The chain employs TRBV4-1 and TRBJ2-5; 7 bases align to TRBD1. The CDR3 runs to 18 residues. CDR1 and CDR2 (germline): MGHRA, YSYEKL. V dropped 0 bases and J dropped 5; count of bases not matched to a gene: 15. CDR3 in DNA: TGCGCCAGCAGCCAAGATAGGGGCGGCGGGTTGGACAGGGAGACCCAGTACTTC. Its translation is CASSQDRGGGLDRETQYF.